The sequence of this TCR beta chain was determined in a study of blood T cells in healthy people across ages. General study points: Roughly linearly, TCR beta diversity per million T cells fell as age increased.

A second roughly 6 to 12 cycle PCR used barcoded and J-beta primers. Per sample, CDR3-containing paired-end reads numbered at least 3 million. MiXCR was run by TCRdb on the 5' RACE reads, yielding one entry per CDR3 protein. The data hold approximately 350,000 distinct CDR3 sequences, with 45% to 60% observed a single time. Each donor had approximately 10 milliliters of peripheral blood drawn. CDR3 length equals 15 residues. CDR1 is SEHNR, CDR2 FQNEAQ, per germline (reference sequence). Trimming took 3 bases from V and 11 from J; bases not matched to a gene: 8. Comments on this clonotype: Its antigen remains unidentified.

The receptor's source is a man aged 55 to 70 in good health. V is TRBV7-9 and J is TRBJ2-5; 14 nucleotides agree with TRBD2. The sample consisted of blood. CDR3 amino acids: CASSLTSGREHEQYF. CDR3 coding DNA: TGTGCCAGCAGCTTGACTAGCGGGAGGGAGCATGAGCAGTACTTC. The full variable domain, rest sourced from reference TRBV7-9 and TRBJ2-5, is DTGVSQNPRHKITKRGQNVTFRCDPISEHNRLYWYRQTLGQGPEFLTYFQNEAQLEKSRLLSDRFSAERPKGSFSTLEIQRTEQGDSAMYLCASSLTSGREHEQYFGPGTRLLVL.